These 27 T cell receptor beta chains came from one sample sequenced in a study of shared clonotypes between healthy human individuals. Naivety among CD8 cells was defined by CD45RO negativity and positive CCR7 selection, thereby excluding terminally differentiated effector memory CD45RA+ cells. Clones were sequenced by immunoSEQ multiplex PCR, and TCRdb holds only the in-frame ones, with some missing. The sample has about 2.1 million clones, approximately 92% seen once; the top ten hold more than 1.5%. The specimen sequenced was naive CD8+ T cells from PBMCs. Receptors originate from a man younger than 30 in good health. Some clones in this sample may be carry-over from other donors' samples.

Comment on this clone: The same CDR3 also results from other DNA sequences found in this sample. V gene TRBV6-5 combines with J gene TRBJ2-1; no definite D call. Germline values: CDR1 MNHEY, CDR2 SVGAGI. The CDR3 length is 14 residues. Trimming pared 2 bases from V and 1 base from J, leaving 6 bases between. The CDR3 coding sequence is TGTGCCAGCAGTTACCAGTCATCCTACAATGAGCAGTTCTTC. Translated, it gives CASSYQSSYNEQFF.

This sequence joins TRBV15 and TRBJ2-7, with 7 nucleotides matching TRBD1. Germline CDR1 and CDR2: LNHNV and YYDKDF (reference sequence). Trimming at V came to 0 bases and at J to 0 bases, leaving 5 bases not matched to a gene. The CDR3 totals 16 residues. The CDR3, as DNA: TGTGCCACCAGCAGAGATCTAGGGGACAGCTCCTACGAGCAGTACTTC. This translates into CATSRDLGDSSYEQYF. Full variable domain (missing parts from reference TRBV15 and TRBJ2-7): DAMVIQNPRYQVTQFGKPVTLSCSQTLNHNVMYWYQQKSSQAPKLLFHYYDKDFNNEADTPDNFQSRRPNTSFCFLDIRSPGLGDTAMYLCATSRDLGDSSYEQYFGPGTRLTVT.

Regarding this clone: The same CDR3 is also encoded by other DNA sequences in this sample. J is TRBJ2-1 and V is TRBV14; 10 positions agree with TRBD2. Germline CDR1 and CDR2: SGHDN and FVKESK. V shed 4 bases and J 7 bases; nucleotides not matched to a gene: 7. The CDR3 covers 15 residues. For the CDR3, the DNA is TGTGCCAGCAGCCTTTTAGCGGGAGGTGGAAATGAGCAGTTCTTC. Its protein product is CASSLLAGGGNEQFF.

The V gene is TRBV5-6, the J gene TRBJ2-3; TRBD2 is a possible D gene (6 bases). The length of the CDR3 is 15 residues. V was clipped by 2 bases and J by 4 bases, with 14 bases between them. The germline gives CDR1 SGHDT, CDR2 YYEEEE. The CDR3 DNA sequence: TGTGCCAGCAGCTTAGGAGGGAGGTATCCAGATACGCAGTATTTT. Its translation is CASSLGGRYPDTQYF.

The chain employs TRBV14 and TRBJ2-3, with D maybe TRBD1 (6 bases). V was trimmed by 3 bases and J by 6 bases, leaving 22 bases between them. CDR3 length equals 17 residues. The germline V gene has CDR1 SGHDN and CDR2 FVKESK. The CDR3 here is CASSQDPDRRFVDTQYF. The CDR3 nucleotides are TGTGCCAGCAGCCAGGACCCCGACAGGAGGTTTGTGGATACGCAGTATTTT.

V and J are TRBV4-1 and TRBJ2-1; no firm D call. CDR1 and CDR2 from the germline V gene are MGHRA and YSYEKL. V lost 0 bases and J 6 bases, leaving 3 bases between the germline ends. This CDR3 has 12 amino acids. The CDR3 spells CASSQERNEQFF. The CDR3 DNA follows: TGCGCCAGCAGCCAAGAGCGCAATGAGCAGTTCTTC.

Concerning this clone: The identical CDR3 is also encoded by other nucleotide sequences in the sample. The J gene is TRBJ1-1, the V gene TRBV27; D might be TRBD1 (6 bases). The CDR3 is 15 amino acids. Trimming took off 6 bases at V and 2 bases at J, with 16 bases between the two ends. Germline CDR1 MNHEY, CDR2 SMNVEV (reference sequence). The CDR3 sequence: CASSSLTGLNTEAFF. The CDR3 coding sequence is TGTGCCAGCAGCTCTCTCACAGGGTTAAACACTGAAGCTTTCTTT.

The sample holds one count of this clone. The V gene is TRBV7-2, the J gene TRBJ2-2; D might be TRBD2 (5 bases). Germline V gives CDR1 SGHTA, CDR2 FQGNSA. V was clipped by 5 bases and J by 7 bases, with 11 bases between them. CDR3 size: 13 residues. CDR3 DNA: TGTGCCAGCAGCCCTACTAGAAACGGGGAGCTGTTTTTT. It encodes CASSPTRNGELFF. The full variable domain, with the rest looked up from reference TRBV7-2 and TRBJ2-2, is GAGVSQSPSNKVTEKGKDVELRCDPISGHTALYWYRQSLGQGLEFLIYFQGNSAPDKSGLPSDRFSAERTGGSVSTLTIQRTQQEDSAVYLCASSPTRNGELFFGEGSRLTVL.

The V and J genes are TRBV4-2 and TRBJ1-6; D call uncertain. Germline assignment: CDR1 LGHNA and CDR2 YNFKEQ. The CDR3 runs 16 residues. The germline V and J ends were trimmed by 0 bases and 11 bases, with 17 bases remaining between them. The CDR3 bases are TGTGCCAGCAGCCAAGAGCTCGTGGCAGCTGGGACACCCCTCCACTTT. Translation gives CASSQELVAAGTPLHF.

V is TRBV6-4 and J is TRBJ1-1, with D uncertain. The germline CDR1 and CDR2 sequences are MRHNA and SNTAGT. The CDR3 covers 13 residues. Trimming left V 6 bases short and J 1 base short, with 9 bases between. CDR3 sequence (DNA): TGTGCCAGCAGCGCTCTGGAGAACACTGAAGCTTTCTTT. It is translated as CASSALENTEAFF.

V and J are TRBV4-1 and TRBJ1-5; D not resolved. The CDR3 is 14 residues long. Germline V lookup: CDR1 MGHRA, CDR2 YSYEKL. The ends were cut back, 1 base at V and 6 bases at J, with 10 bases in the middle. CDR3 sequence: CASSQVGYAQPQHF. CDR3 nucleotide sequence: TGCGCCAGCAGCCAAGTCGGGTACGCTCAGCCCCAGCATTTT.

The CDR3 region is CASSPRASSYEQYF. CDR3 in DNA: TGTGCCAGCAGCCCTCGGGCCTCATCCTACGAGCAGTACTTC. The chain employs TRBV9 and TRBJ2-7, with unresolved D. The germline V gene encodes CDR1 SGDLS and CDR2 YYNGEE. The length of the CDR3 is 14 residues. V lost 4 bases to trimming and J lost 1 base, with 12 bases between them.

CDR3: CASSDGGGSSGNTIYF. For the CDR3, the DNA is TGTGCCAGCAGCGACGGTGGGGGGAGCTCTGGAAACACCATATATTTT. This chain links TRBV9 with TRBJ1-3, with D possibly being TRBD1 (5 bases). Trimming cost V 3 bases and J 0 bases, with 13 bases left between them. The germline gives CDR1 SGDLS, CDR2 YYNGEE. The CDR3 extends over 16 amino acids.

V gene TRBV4-2 combines with J gene TRBJ2-5; 9 positions agree with TRBD2. The germline V gene encodes CDR1 LGHNA and CDR2 YNFKEQ. The ends lost 0 bases at V and 2 bases at J; junction bases unmatched: 13. This CDR3 region has 19 residues. The CDR3 DNA follows: TGTGCCAGCAGCCAAGATCTTCTAACCCGACTAGCGGTTCAAGAGACCCAGTACTTC. It encodes CASSQDLLTRLAVQETQYF.

This rearrangement joins TRBV14 to TRBJ2-3; D is unclear. Germline CDR1 SGHDN, CDR2 FVKESK. V lost 2 bases and J lost 5, with 14 bases in between. CDR3 length: 15 amino acids. The CDR3 DNA sequence: TGTGCCAGCAGCCAACTCCCCAGGCGTGGAGATACGCAGTATTTT. This gives the protein CASSQLPRRGDTQYF.

The chain uses TRBV11-2 and TRBJ2-2; no definite D call. Germline V gives CDR1 SGHAT, CDR2 FQNNGV. Deletions cut 0 bases from V and 2 bases from J, with 7 bases between. This CDR3 has 15 residues. This CDR3 reads CASSLDPVNTGELFF. As DNA, the CDR3 is TGTGCCAGCAGCTTAGATCCGGTTAACACCGGGGAGCTGTTTTTT.

This clone was recorded once. The chain recombines TRBV30 with TRBJ2-7, with D perhaps TRBD2 (5 bases). CDR3 size: 17 residues. Germline CDR1 and CDR2: GTSNPN and SVGIG (reference sequence). The V and J ends lost 3 bases and 0 bases respectively, with 21 bases between them. CDR3 amino acids: CAWSDPRLQRISYEQYF. CDR3 DNA sequence: TGTGCCTGGAGCGATCCCCGGCTTCAGCGGATCTCCTACGAGCAGTACTTC.

This chain joins TRBV6-4 and TRBJ1-2, with TRBD1 matching over 8 bases. V was clipped by 2 bases and J by 6 bases; unmatched bases: 8. This CDR3 is 15 amino acids long. Germline CDR1 MRHNA, CDR2 SNTAGT. Here the CDR3 reads CASSDVPGGHNGYTF. In nucleotides, the CDR3 is TGTGCCAGCAGTGACGTCCCAGGGGGCCACAATGGCTACACCTTC.

This chain uses TRBV13 with TRBJ2-3, with a tentative D call TRBD2 (6 bases). Trimming left V 5 bases short and J 6 bases short, with 9 bases between. This CDR3 comprises 12 residues. CDR1 is PRHDT and CDR2 is FYEKMQ in the germline V gene (reference sequence). The CDR3 loop is CASSRERDTQYF. In nucleotides, the CDR3 is TGTGCCAGCAGCCGGGAGCGGGATACGCAGTATTTT.

The chain joins TRBV2 to TRBJ2-7; D may correspond to TRBD1 or TRBD2 (5 bases each). Trimming took 5 bases from V and 3 from J, leaving 14 bases between them. The CDR3 has 14 amino acids. CDR1 is SNHLY, CDR2 FYNNEI, per germline. The CDR3 reads CASSTGTANYEQYF. CDR3 coding DNA: TGTGCCAGCAGTACCGGGACCGCGAACTACGAGCAGTACTTC.

The rearrangement uses TRBV9 and TRBJ1-3, with a tentative D call TRBD1 (5 bases). Germline V gene lookup returns CDR1 SGDLS and CDR2 YYNGEE. Trimming shortened V by 0 bases and J by 4 bases, and 17 bases separated the two germline ends. There are 17 residues in the CDR3. CDR3 amino acids: CASSVDPGLPRGNTIYF. CDR3 coding DNA: TGTGCCAGCAGCGTAGATCCGGGACTCCCGCGGGGAAACACCATATATTTT. Based on the CDR3 plus reference TRBV9 and TRBJ1-3, the full variable domain is DSGVTQTPKHLITATGQRVTLRCSPRSGDLSVYWYQQSLDQGLQFLIQYYNGEERAKGNILERFSAQQFPDLHSELNLSSLELGDSALYFCASSVDPGLPRGNTIYFGEGSWLTVV.

The chain has TRBV7-4 and TRBJ2-2; D gene uncertain. The CDR3 contains 9 residues. Per the germline V gene, CDR1 is SGHVT and CDR2 is SQSDAQ. The CDR3 sequence: CPRCGELFF. The CDR3 coding sequence is TGTCCCCGATGCGGGGAGCTGTTTTTT.

The genes are TRBV19 and TRBJ2-1; 7 bases map to TRBD2. V was clipped by 0 bases and J by 10 bases; unmatched bases: 9. CDR3 size: 15 residues. Germline V gene lookup returns CDR1 LNHDA and CDR2 SQIVND (reference sequence). CDR3 DNA sequence: TGTGCCAGTAGTATAGATGCCGGGAGGTGGCGCGAGCAGTTCTTC. Translating it yields CASSIDAGRWREQFF.

The V and J genes are TRBV5-6 and TRBJ2-3; 7 bases agree with TRBD2. The CDR3 is 14 residues long. Per the germline V gene, CDR1 is SGHDT and CDR2 is YYEEEE. Trimming at V came to 2 bases and at J to 2 bases, leaving 2 bases not matched to a gene. CDR3: CASSLAGFTDTQYF. For the CDR3, the DNA is TGTGCCAGCAGCTTAGCGGGGTTCACAGATACGCAGTATTTT.

The chain combines TRBV5-1 with TRBJ2-7; possibly TRBD2 for D (7 bases). In germline, CDR1 is SGHRS, CDR2 YFSETQ. The V gene lost 3 bases and the J gene lost 6 bases, with 19 bases spanning the gap. The CDR3 is 15 residues long. The CDR3 DNA reads TGCGCCAGCAGCTCGACCGCATACCGGGGGGCCGAGCAGTACTTC. Protein sequence: CASSSTAYRGAEQYF.

The gene calls are TRBV6-5 and TRBJ2-7; tentatively, D is TRBD1 (5 bases). This CDR3 spans 14 amino acids. The V end was cut by 0 bases, the J end by 4 bases, with 10 bases between. Germline loops: CDR1 MNHEY, CDR2 SVGAGI. The CDR3 coding sequence is TGTGCCAGCAGTTACTCACAGGCTGATTACGAGCAGTACTTC. Its translation: CASSYSQADYEQYF.

This clone was detected a few times. The CDR3 is CASSQISITEAFF. DNA for the CDR3: TGTGCCAGCAGCCAAATCTCCATCACTGAAGCTTTCTTT. The chain couples TRBV27 to TRBJ1-1; D uncertain. CDR1 and CDR2 from the germline V gene are MNHEY and SMNVEV (reference sequence). The CDR3 is made up of 13 amino acids. Trimming removed 6 bases at V and 4 bases at J, with 12 bases between.